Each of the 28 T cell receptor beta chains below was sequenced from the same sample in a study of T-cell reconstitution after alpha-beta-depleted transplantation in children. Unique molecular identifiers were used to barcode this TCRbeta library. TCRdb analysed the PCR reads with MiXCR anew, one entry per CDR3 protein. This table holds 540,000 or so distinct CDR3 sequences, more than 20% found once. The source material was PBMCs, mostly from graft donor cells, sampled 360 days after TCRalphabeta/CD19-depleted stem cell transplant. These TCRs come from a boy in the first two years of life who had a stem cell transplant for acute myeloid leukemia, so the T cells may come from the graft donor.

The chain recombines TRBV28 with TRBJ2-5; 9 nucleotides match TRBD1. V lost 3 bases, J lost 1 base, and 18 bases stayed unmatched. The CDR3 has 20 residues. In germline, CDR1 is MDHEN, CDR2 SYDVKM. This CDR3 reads CASSFYRWGQGTRGQETQYF. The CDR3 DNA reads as TGTGCCAGCAGTTTCTATAGGTGGGGACAGGGAACCCGCGGCCAAGAGACCCAGTACTTC.

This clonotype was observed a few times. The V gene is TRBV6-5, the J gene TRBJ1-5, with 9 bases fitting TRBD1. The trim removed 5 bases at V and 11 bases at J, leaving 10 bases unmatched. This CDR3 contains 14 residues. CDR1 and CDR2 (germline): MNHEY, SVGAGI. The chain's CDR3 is CASSNPGQGTAQHF. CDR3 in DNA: TGTGCCAGCAGTAATCCGGGACAGGGCACGGCCCAGCATTTT.

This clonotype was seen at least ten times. The CDR3 sequence: CASSKVGGAVTEAFF. In DNA, the CDR3 is TGTGCCAGCAGCAAAGTGGGGGGTGCGGTGACTGAAGCTTTCTTT. The J gene is TRBJ1-1, the V gene TRBV21-1; no DNA check was done on the table's D call, TRBD1. TRBV21-1 counts as a pseudogene. There are 15 residues in the CDR3.

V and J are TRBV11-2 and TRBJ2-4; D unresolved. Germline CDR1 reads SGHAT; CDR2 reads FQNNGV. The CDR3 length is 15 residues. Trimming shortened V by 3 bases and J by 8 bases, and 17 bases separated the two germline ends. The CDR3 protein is CASSFRSRRLDIQYF. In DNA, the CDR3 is TGTGCCAGCAGCTTTCGATCCAGGCGCCTGGACATTCAGTACTTC.

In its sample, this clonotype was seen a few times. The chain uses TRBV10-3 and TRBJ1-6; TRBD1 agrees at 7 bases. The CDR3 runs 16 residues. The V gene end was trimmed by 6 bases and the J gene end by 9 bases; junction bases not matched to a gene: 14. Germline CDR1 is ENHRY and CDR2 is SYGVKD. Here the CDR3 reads CAIRGTDWGGGSPLHF. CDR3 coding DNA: TGTGCCATCAGGGGGACAGATTGGGGAGGTGGTTCACCCCTCCACTTT.

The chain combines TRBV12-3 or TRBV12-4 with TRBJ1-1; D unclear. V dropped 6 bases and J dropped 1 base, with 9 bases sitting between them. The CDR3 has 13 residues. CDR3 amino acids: CASRSTGNTEAFF. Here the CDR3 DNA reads TGTGCCAGCAGGTCAACGGGGAACACTGAAGCTTTCTTT.

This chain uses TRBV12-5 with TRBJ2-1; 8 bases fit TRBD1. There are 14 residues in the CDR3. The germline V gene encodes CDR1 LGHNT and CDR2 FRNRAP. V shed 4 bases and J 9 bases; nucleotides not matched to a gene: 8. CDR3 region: CASGSDRDGSEQFF. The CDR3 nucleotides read TGTGCTAGTGGTTCGGACAGGGACGGTAGTGAGCAGTTCTTC.

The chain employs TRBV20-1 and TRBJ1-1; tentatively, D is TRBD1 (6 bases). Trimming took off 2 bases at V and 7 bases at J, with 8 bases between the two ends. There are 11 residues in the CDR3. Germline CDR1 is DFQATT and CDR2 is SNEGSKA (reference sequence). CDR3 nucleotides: TGCAGTGCTAGACAGACAGGTGAAGCTTTCTTT. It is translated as CSARQTGEAFF.

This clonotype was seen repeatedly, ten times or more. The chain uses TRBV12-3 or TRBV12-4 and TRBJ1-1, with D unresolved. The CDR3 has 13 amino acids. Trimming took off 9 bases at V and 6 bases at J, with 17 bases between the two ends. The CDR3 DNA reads TGTGCCAGTGGAACAGACCGGTTTGCTGAAGCTTTCTTT. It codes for CASGTDRFAEAFF.

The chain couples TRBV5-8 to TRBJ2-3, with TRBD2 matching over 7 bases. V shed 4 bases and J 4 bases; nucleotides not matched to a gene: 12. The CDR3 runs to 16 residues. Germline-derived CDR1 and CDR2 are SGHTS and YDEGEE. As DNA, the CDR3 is TGTGCCAGCAGCACGAATCCTAGCGGACCTTCAGATACGCAGTATTTT. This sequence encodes CASSTNPSGPSDTQYF. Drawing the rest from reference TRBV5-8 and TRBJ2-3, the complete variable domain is EAGVTQSPTHLIKTRGQQATLRCSPISGHTSVYWYQQALGLGLQFLLWYDEGEERNRGNFPPRFSGRQFPNYSSELNVNALELEDSALYLCASSTNPSGPSDTQYFGPGTRLTVL.

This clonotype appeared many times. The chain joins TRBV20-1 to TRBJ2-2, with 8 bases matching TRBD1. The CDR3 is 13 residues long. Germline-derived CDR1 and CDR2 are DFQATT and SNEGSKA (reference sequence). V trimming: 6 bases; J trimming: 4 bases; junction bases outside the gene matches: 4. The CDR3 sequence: CSARTGTTGELFF. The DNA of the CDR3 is TGCAGTGCAAGGACAGGGACCACCGGGGAGCTGTTTTTT.

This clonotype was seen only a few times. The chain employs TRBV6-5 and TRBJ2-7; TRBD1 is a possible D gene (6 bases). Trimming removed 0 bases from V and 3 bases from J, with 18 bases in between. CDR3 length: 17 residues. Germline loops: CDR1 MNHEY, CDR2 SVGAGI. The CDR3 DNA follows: TGTGCCAGCAGTTACTCGTGGGACACAAGACATCGCTACGAGCAGTACTTC. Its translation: CASSYSWDTRHRYEQYF.

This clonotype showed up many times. The CDR3 loop is CASRVSGARYNEQFF. CDR3 DNA: TGCGCCAGCAGGGTAAGCGGGGCGAGATACAATGAGCAGTTCTTC. The chain couples TRBV10-2 to TRBJ2-1, with 7 bases matching TRBD2. CDR1 and CDR2 from the germline V gene are WSHSY and SAAADI. V gave up 6 bases and J gave up 4 bases; unmatched junction bases: 9. The CDR3 covers 15 residues.

CDR3: CATSRVVGADTQYF. In DNA form, the CDR3 reads TGTGCCACCAGCAGAGTCGTCGGGGCAGATACGCAGTATTTT. This chain uses TRBV15 with TRBJ2-3, with a possible D match to TRBD2 (5 bases). Germline V CDR1 and CDR2: LNHNV, YYDKDF (reference sequence). The V and J ends lost 1 base and 4 bases respectively, with 9 bases between them. The CDR3 runs 14 residues.

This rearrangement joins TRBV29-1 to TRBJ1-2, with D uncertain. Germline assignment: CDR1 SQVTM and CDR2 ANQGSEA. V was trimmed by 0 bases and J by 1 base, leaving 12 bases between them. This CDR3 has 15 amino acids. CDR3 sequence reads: CSVEDLRGDNYGYTF. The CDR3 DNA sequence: TGCAGCGTTGAAGATCTTCGCGGTGATAACTATGGCTACACCTTC.

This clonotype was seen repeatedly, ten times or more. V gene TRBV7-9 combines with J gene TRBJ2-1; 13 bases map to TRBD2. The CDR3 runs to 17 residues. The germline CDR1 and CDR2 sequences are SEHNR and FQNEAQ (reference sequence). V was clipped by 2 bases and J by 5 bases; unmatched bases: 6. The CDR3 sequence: CASSLSLGLAGDNEQFF. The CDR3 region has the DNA TGTGCCAGCAGCTTATCCTTAGGACTAGCGGGGGACAATGAGCAGTTCTTC.

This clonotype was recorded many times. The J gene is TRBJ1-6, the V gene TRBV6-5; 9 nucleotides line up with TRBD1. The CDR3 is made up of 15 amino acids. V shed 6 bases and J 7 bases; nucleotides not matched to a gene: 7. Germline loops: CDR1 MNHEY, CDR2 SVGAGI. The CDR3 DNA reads TGTGCCAGCAGACGGGGGGACAGGGTGAATTCACCCCTCCACTTT. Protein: CASRRGDRVNSPLHF.

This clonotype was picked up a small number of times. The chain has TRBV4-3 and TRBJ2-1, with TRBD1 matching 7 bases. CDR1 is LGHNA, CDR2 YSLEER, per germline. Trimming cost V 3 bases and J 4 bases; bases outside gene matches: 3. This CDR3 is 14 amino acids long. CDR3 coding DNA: TGCGCCAGCAGCCAGGGGACAGTTTACAATGAGCAGTTCTTC. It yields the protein CASSQGTVYNEQFF.

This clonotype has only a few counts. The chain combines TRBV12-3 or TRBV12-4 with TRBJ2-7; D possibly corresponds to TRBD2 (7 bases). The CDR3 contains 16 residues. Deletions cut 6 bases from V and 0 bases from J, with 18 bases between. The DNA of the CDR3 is TGTGCCAGCAGCCCTGGTGTTGCGGGGGCCTCCTACGAGCAGTACTTC. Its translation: CASSPGVAGASYEQYF.

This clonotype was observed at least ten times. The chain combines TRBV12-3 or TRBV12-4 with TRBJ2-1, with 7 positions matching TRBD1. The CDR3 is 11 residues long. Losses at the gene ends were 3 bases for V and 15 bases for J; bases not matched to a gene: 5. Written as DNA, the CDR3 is TGTGCCAGCAGTTTCCGACAGGGTATGTTCTTC. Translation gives CASSFRQGMFF.

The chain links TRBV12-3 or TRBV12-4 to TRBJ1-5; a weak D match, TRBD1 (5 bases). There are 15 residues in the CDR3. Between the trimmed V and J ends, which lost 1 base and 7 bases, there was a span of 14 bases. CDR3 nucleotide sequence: TGTGCCAGCAGTTTAGGGGCAGGGATGTGGCAGCCCCAGCATTTT. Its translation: CASSLGAGMWQPQHF.

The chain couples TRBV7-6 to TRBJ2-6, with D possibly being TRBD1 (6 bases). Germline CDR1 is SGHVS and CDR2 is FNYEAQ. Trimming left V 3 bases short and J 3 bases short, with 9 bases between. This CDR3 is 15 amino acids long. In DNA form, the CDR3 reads TGTGCCAGCAGCTTTAACAGGGATGGGGCCAACGTCCTGACTTTC. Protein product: CASSFNRDGANVLTF.

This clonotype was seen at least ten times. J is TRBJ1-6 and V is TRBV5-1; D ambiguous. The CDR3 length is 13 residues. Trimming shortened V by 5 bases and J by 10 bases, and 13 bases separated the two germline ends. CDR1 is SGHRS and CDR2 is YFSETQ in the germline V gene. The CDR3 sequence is CASREAGESPLHF. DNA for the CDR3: TGCGCCAGCAGAGAGGCCGGAGAATCACCCCTCCACTTT.

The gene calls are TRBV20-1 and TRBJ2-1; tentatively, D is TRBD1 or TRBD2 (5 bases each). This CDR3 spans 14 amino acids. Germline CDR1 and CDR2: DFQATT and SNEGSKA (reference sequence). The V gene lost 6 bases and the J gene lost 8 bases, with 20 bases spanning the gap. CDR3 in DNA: TGCAGTGCGGCGACGGGACCGGGGCGCGATGAGCAGTTCTTC. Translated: CSAATGPGRDEQFF.

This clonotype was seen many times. This CDR3 reads CASDRGTEAFF. CDR3 in DNA: TGTGCCAGCGATAGGGGCACTGAAGCTTTCTTT. The chain employs TRBV12-3 or TRBV12-4 and TRBJ1-1; perhaps TRBD1 as D (5 bases). Trimming took 8 bases from V and 4 from J, leaving 8 bases between them. The length of the CDR3 is 11 residues.

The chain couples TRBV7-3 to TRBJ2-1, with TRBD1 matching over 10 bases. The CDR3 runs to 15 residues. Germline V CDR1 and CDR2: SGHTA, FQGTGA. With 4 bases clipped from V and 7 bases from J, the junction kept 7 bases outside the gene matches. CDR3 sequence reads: CASSSPGQGKNEQFF. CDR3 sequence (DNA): TGTGCCAGCAGCTCTCCGGGACAGGGGAAGAATGAGCAGTTCTTC. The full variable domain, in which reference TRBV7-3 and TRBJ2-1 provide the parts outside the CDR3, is GAGVSQTPSNKVTEKGKYVELRCDPISGHTALYWYRQSLGQGPEFLIYFQGTGAADDSGLPNDRFFAVRPEGSVSTLKIQRTERGDSAVYLCASSSPGQGKNEQFFGPGTRLTVL.

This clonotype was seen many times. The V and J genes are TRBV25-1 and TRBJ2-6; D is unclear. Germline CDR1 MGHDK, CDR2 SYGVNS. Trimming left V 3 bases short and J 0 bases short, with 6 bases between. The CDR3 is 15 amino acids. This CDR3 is CASSDTRSGANVLTF. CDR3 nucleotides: TGTGCCAGCAGTGATACCCGCTCTGGGGCCAACGTCCTGACTTTC.

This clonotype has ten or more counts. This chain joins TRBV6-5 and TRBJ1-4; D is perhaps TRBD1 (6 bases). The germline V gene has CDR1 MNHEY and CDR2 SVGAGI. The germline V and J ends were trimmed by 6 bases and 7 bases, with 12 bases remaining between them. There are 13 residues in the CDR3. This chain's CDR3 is CASSRTVLEKLFF. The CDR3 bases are TGTGCCAGCAGCCGGACAGTTCTTGAAAAACTGTTTTTT.